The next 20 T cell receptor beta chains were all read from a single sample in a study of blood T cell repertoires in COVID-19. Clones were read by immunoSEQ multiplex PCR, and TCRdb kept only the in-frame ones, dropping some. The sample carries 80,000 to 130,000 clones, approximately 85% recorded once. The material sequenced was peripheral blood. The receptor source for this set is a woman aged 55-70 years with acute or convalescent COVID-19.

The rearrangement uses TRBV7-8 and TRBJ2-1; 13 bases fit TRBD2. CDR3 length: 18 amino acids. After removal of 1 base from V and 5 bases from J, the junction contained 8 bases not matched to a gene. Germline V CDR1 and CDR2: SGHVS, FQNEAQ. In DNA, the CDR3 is TGTGCCAGCAGCTTAGACTACACCGGGACTAGCGGGAACAATGAGCAGTTCTTC. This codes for CASSLDYTGTSGNNEQFF. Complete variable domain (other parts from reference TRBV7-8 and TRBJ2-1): GAGVSQSPRYKVAKRGQDVALRCDPISGHVSLFWYQQALGQGPEFLTYFQNEAQLDKSGLPSDRFFAERPEGSVSTLKIQRTQQEDSAVYLCASSLDYTGTSGNNEQFFGPGTRLTVL.

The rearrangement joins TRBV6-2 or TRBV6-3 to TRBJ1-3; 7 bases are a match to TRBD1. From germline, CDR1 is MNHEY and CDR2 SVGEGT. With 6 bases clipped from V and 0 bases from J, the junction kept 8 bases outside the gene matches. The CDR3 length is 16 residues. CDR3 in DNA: TGTGCCAGCAGCCACGGACAGGCTACCTCTGGAAACACCATATATTTT. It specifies CASSHGQATSGNTIYF.

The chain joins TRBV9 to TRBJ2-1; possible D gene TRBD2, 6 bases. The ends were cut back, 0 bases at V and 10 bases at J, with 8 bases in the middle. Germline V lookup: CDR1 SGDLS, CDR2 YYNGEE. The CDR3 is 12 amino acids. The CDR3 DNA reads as TGTGCCAGCAGCGTAGGTGGACTAGAGCAGTTCTTC. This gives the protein CASSVGGLEQFF.

CDR3 region: CASSPRQSYEQYF. The DNA of the CDR3 is TGTGCCAGCAGTCCCAGACAGTCCTACGAGCAGTACTTC. This sequence joins TRBV27 and TRBJ2-7; tentative D call: TRBD1 (5 bases). Germline CDR1 and CDR2: MNHEY and SMNVEV (reference sequence). V lost 5 bases and J 1 base, leaving 9 bases between the germline ends. The CDR3 runs 13 residues.

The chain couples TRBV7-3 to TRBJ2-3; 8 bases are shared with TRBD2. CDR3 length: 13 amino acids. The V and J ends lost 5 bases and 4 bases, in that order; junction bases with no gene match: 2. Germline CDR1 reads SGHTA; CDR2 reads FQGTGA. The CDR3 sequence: CASSPGGADTQYF. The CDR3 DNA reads TGTGCCAGCAGCCCCGGGGGGGCAGATACGCAGTATTTT.

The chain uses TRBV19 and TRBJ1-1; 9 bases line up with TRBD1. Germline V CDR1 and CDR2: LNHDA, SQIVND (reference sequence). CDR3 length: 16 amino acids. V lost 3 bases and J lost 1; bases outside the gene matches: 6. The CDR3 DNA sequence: TGTGCCAGTAGTATCCATCCGGGACAGGGGAACACTGAAGCTTTCTTT. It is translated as CASSIHPGQGNTEAFF.

The CDR3 DNA sequence: TGTGCCAGCAGCCCAGTTCGGGGGGGGCCATCCTACGAGCAGTACTTC. Protein sequence: CASSPVRGGPSYEQYF. J is TRBJ2-7 and V is TRBV7-8; TRBD2 agrees at 8 bases. This CDR3 is 16 amino acids long. Germline V gene data show CDR1 as SGHVS and CDR2 as FQNEAQ. J gave up 1 base and V 5 bases, and 10 bases lay outside the gene matches.

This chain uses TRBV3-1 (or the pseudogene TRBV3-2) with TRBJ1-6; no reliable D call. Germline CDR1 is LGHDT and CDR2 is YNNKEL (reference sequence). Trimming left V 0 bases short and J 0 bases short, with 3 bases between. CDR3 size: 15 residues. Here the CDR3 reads CASSQDSSYNSPLHF. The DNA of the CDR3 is TGTGCCAGCAGCCAAGACAGCTCCTATAATTCACCCCTCCACTTT.

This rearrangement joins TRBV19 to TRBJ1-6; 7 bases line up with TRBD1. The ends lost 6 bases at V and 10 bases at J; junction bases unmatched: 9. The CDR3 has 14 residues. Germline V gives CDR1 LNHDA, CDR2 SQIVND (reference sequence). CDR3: CASRIPDRSSPLHF. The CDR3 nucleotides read TGTGCCAGTAGGATCCCGGACAGGTCGTCACCCCTCCACTTT.

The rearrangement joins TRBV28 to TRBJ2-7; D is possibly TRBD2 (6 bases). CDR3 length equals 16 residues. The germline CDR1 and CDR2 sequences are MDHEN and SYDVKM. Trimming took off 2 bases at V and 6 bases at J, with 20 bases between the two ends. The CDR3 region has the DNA TGTGCCAGCAGTTTAGCCGCCGTCTCCGGAGGGCGCGAGCAGTACTTC. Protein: CASSLAAVSGGREQYF. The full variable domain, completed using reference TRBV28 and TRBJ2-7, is DVKVTQSSRYLVKRTGEKVFLECVQDMDHENMFWYRQDPGLGLRLIYFSYDVKMKEKGDIPEGYSVSREKKERFSLILESASTNQTSMYLCASSLAAVSGGREQYFGPGTRLTVT.

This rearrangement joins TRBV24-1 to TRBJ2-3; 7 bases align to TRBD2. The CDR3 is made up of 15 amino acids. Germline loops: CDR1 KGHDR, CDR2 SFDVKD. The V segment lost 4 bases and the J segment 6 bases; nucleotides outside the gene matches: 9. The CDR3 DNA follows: TGTGCCACCAGTGAGTATTCTAGCGGCGGGGATACGCAGTATTTT. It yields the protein CATSEYSSGGDTQYF.

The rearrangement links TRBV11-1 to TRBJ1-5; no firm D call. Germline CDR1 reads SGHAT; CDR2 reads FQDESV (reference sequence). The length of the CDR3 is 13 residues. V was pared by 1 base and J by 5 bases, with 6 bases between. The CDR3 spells CASSLETDQPQHF. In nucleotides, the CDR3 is TGTGCCAGCAGCTTAGAAACGGATCAGCCCCAGCATTTT.

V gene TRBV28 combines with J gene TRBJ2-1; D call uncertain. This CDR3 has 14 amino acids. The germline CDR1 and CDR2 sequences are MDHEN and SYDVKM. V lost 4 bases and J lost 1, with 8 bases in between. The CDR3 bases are TGTGCCAGCAGTTCCACTGCTTCCTACAATGAGCAGTTCTTC. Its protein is CASSSTASYNEQFF. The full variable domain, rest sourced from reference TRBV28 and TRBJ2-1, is DVKVTQSSRYLVKRTGEKVFLECVQDMDHENMFWYRQDPGLGLRLIYFSYDVKMKEKGDIPEGYSVSREKKERFSLILESASTNQTSMYLCASSSTASYNEQFFGPGTRLTVL.

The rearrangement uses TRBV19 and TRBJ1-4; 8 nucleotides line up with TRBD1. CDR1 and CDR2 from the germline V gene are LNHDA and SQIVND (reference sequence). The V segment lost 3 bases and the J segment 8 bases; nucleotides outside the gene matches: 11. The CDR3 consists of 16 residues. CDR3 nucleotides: TGTGCCAGTAGTATCTTGACCGGGACAGGTCTCGAAAAACTGTTTTTT. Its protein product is CASSILTGTGLEKLFF.

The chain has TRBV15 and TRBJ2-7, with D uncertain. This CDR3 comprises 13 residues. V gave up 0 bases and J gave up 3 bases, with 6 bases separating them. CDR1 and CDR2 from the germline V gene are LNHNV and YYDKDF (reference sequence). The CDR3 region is CATSRDLFYEQYV. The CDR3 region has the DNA TGTGCCACCAGCAGAGATCTGTTCTACGAGCAGTACGTC.

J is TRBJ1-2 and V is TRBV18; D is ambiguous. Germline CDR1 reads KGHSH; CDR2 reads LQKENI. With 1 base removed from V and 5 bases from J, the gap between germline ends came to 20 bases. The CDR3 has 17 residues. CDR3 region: CASSPRFDRGFGYGYTF. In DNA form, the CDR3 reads TGTGCCAGCTCACCACGGTTTGATCGGGGATTCGGGTATGGCTACACCTTC.

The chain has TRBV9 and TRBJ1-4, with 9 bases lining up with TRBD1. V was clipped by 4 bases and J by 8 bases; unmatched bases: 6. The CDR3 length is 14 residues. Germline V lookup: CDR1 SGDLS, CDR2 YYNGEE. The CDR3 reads CASSQTGGIEKLFF. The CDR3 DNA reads TGTGCCAGCAGCCAGACAGGGGGAATCGAAAAACTGTTTTTT. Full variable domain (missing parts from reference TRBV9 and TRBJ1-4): DSGVTQTPKHLITATGQRVTLRCSPRSGDLSVYWYQQSLDQGLQFLIQYYNGEERAKGNILERFSAQQFPDLHSELNLSSLELGDSALYFCASSQTGGIEKLFFGSGTQLSVL.

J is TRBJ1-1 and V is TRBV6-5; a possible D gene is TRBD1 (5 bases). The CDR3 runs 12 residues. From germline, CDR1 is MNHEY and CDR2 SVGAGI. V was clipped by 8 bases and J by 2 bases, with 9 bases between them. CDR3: CASGGGNTEAFF. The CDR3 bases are TGTGCCAGCGGGGGAGGAAACACTGAAGCTTTCTTT.

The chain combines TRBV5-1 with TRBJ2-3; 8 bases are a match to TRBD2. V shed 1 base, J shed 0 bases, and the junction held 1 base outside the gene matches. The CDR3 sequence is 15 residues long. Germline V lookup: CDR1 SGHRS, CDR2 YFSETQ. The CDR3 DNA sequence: TGCGCCAGCAGCTTGCCTAGCGGGAGCACAGATACGCAGTATTTT. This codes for CASSLPSGSTDTQYF.

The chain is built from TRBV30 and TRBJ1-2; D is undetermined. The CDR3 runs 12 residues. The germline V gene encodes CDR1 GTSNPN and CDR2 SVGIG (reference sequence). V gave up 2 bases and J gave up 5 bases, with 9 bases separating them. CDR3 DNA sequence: TGTGCCTGGAGTATTCAGGTGTATGGCTACACCTTC. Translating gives CAWSIQVYGYTF.